Listed below are T cell receptor beta chains from one sample, sequenced in a study of T cell clones after liver transplantation. Method: immunoSEQ multiplex PCR; TCRdb's copy keeps in-frame clones and lacks some. This sample has 93,000 or so clones, with about 88% found just once. The sample was CD4+ T cells from blood, taken around 48 months after liver transplant. Receptor source: a human patient who received a liver transplant. Some T cells may be transferred from the graft donor. Each CDR3 is given with its conserved first and last residue. D genes are given only for firm matches. The size entry is marked missing in some rows and otherwise reads once, few, many or a size class.

d_gene	v_gene	abundance	j_gene	CDR3nt	CDR3aa
.	TRBV28	.	TRBJ1-4	TGTGCCAGCATACGGGTCGGGAGTGAAAAACTGTTTTTT	CASIRVGSEKLFF
.	TRBV27	.	TRBJ2-3	TGTGCCAGCAGTTTACGGAAAGTCACAGATACGCAGTATTTT	CASSLRKVTDTQYF
TRBD2	TRBV7-2	.	TRBJ2-1	TGTGCCAGCAGCTCCCTTGGCGGGGGGGCCTTTAATGAGCAGTTCTTC	CASSSLGGGAFNEQFF
.	TRBV2	.	TRBJ1-5	TGTGCCAGCAGTGTAGGTCAGCCCCAGCATTTT	CASSVGQPQHF
TRBD2	TRBV6-5	.	TRBJ2-2	TGTGCCAGCAGCAGAGCGGGAGCCACCGGGGAGCTGTTTTTT	CASSRAGATGELFF
.	TRBV19	.	TRBJ1-2	TGTGCCAGTAGTGTTCAAGGGACGGGGGCATCCGGCTACACCTTC	CASSVQGTGASGYTF
.	TRBV4-1	.	TRBJ1-2	TGCGCCAGCAGGCCAAGTGGGATAAGACAGGCCCCAGGCTACACCTTC	CASRPSGIRQAPGYTF
.	TRBV18	.	TRBJ2-1	TGTGCCAGCTCATGGACTACGCCGAGCTCCTACAATGAGCAGTTCTTC	CASSWTTPSSYNEQFF
TRBD1	TRBV2	few	TRBJ2-5	TGTGCCAGCAGTGCCGCAGGGACAGGGAAGTACTTC	CASSAAGTGKYF
TRBD1	TRBV4-1	.	TRBJ1-1	TGCGCCAGCAGCCACGCCAGGGACAGGGGGGGGAACACTGAAGCTTTCTTT	CASSHARDRGGNTEAFF
.	TRBV7-8	.	TRBJ2-2	TGTGCCAGCAGCTTACCAACCCGGGTGGAGCTGTTTTTT	CASSLPTRVELFF
.	TRBV11-2	.	TRBJ2-3	TGTGCCAGCAGCTTAAACTTTGGTTGGGGCACAGATACGCAGTATTTT	CASSLNFGWGTDTQYF
.	TRBV5-8	.	TRBJ1-1	TGTGCCAGCAGCCTGGGGACATTGCAGGGGCGCACTGAAGCTTTCTTT	CASSLGTLQGRTEAFF
TRBD1	TRBV19	once	TRBJ1-1	TGTGCCAGTAGTATTCGGGACAGGGGGCCCATGAACACTGAAGCTTTCTTT	CASSIRDRGPMNTEAFF
.	TRBV5-4	.	TRBJ1-2	TGTGCCAGCAGCCCCCTGGAAAGGACTTCGGGCTACACCTTC	CASSPLERTSGYTF
.	TRBV5-5	.	TRBJ2-4	TGTGCCAGCAGCTTGGGCGGGGTGATTCAGTACTTC	CASSLGGVIQYF
.	TRBV18	.	TRBJ2-7	TGTGCCAGCTCATCATTACAGGAGACCGAGCAGTACTTC	CASSSLQETEQYF
.	TRBV12-5	.	TRBJ2-3	TGTGCTAGTGGTTTTTTGGTTCCAGATACGCAGTATTTT	CASGFLVPDTQYF
TRBD2	TRBV11-3	.	TRBJ2-7	TGTGCCAGCAGCTTATCACTAGCGGGCGGGGAGCAGTACTTC	CASSLSLAGGEQYF
.	TRBV10-2	.	TRBJ2-3	TGCGCCAGCAACGCCGGCGGGACCTACACAGATACGCAGTATTTT	CASNAGGTYTDTQYF
.	TRBV6-5	.	TRBJ1-6	TGTGCCAGCAGGGGGGACCAGGGCTATAATTCACCCCTCCACTTT	CASRGDQGYNSPLHF
.	TRBV5-1	.	TRBJ1-1	TGCGCCAGCAGCTTGGGACAGGTGAACACTGAAGCTTTCTTT	CASSLGQVNTEAFF
TRBD1	TRBV18	.	TRBJ1-1	TGTGCCAGCTCACCACTCGGGACAGGGGGGACTGAAGCTTTCTTT	CASSPLGTGGTEAFF
TRBD1	TRBV2	once	TRBJ2-7	TGTGCCAGCAGCGGACAGGGGAAATACGAGCAGTACTTC	CASSGQGKYEQYF